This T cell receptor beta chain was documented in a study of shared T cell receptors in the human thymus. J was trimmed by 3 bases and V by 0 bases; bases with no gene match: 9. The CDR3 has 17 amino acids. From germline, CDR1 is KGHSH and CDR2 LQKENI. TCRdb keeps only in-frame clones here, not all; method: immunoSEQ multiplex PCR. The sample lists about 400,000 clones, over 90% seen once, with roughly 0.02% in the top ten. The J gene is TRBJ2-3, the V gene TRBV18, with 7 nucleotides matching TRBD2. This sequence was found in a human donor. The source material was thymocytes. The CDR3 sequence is CASSPPGRELITDTQYF. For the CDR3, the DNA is TGTGCCAGCTCACCACCGGGGAGGGAGCTGATTACAGATACGCAGTATTTT. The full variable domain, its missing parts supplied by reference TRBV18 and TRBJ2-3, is NAGVMQNPRHLVRRRGQEARLRCSPMKGHSHVYWYRQLPEEGLKFMVYLQKENIIDESGMPKERFSAEFPKEGPSILRIQQVVRGDSAAYFCASSPPGRELITDTQYFGPGTRLTVL.